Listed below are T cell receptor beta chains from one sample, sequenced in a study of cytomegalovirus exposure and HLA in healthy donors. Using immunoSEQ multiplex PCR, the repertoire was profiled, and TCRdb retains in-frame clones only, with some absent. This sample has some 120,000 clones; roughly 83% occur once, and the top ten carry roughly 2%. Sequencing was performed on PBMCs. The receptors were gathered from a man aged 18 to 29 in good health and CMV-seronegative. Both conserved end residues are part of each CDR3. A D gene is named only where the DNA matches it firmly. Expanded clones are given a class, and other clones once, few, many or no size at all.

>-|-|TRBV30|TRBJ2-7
CAWSVFRTSYEQYF
TGTGCCTGGAGTGTATTCCGGACTTCCTACGAGCAGTACTTC
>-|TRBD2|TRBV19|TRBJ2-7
CASSPRHTSGSYEQYF
TGTGCCAGTAGTCCACGCCATACTAGCGGGTCCTACGAGCAGTACTTC
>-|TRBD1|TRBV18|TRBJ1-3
CASSPPTGPRSGNTIYF
TGTGCCAGCTCACCGCCGACAGGGCCCCGCTCTGGAAACACCATATATTTT
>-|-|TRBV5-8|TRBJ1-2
CASSPRRTPLYTF
TGTGCCAGCAGCCCCCGGAGGACCCCCCTCTACACCTTC
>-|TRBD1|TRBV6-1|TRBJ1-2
CASSRQGASYGYTF
TGTGCCAGCAGCAGACAGGGGGCGAGCTATGGCTACACCTTC
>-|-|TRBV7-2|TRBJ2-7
CASRGGGSSYEQYF
TGTGCCAGCAGGGGAGGGGGGAGCTCCTACGAGCAGTACTTC
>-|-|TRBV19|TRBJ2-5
CASREQGETQYF
TGTGCCAGTAGGGAACAGGGAGAGACCCAGTACTTC
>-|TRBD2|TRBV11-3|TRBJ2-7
CASSPGRAALYEQYF
TGTGCCAGCAGCCCGGGGAGGGCGGCTCTCTACGAGCAGTACTTC
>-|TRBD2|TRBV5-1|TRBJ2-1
CASSLARGAGGGHNEQFF
TGCGCCAGCAGCTTGGCCAGGGGAGCGGGGGGGGGACACAATGAGCAGTTCTTC
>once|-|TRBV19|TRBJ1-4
CASMDTRGEKLFF
TGTGCCAGTATGGACACGCGAGGTGAAAAACTGTTTTTT
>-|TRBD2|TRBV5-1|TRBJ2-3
CASSLAALAGADTQYF
TGCGCCAGCAGCTTGGCCGCTCTAGCGGGAGCAGATACGCAGTATTTT
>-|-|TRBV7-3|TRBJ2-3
CASSLTHTSGGFSTDTQYF
TGTGCCAGCAGCTTAACTCACACAAGTGGGGGGTTCTCGACAGATACGCAGTATTTT
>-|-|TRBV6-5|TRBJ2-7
CASSYGGLREQYF
TGTGCCAGCAGTTATGGTGGCCTCCGTGAGCAGTACTTC
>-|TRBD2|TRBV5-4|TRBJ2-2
CASSSFSGPNTGELFF
TGTGCCAGCAGCTCTTTTAGCGGGCCTAACACCGGGGAGCTGTTTTTT
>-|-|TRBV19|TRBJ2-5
CASSISGGPQNKYF
TGTGCCAGTAGTATTTCGGGGGGCCCCCAGAATAAGTACTTC
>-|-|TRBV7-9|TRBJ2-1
CASSSTLEFSYNEQFF
TGTGCCAGCAGCTCAACACTAGAATTCTCCTACAATGAGCAGTTCTTC
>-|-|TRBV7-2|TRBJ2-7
CASSSRVGYEQYF
TGTGCCAGCAGCTCCAGGGTCGGGTACGAGCAGTACTTC
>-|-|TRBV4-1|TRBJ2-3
CASSQVLPLTDTQYF
TGCGCCAGCAGCCAAGTTCTACCCCTCACAGATACGCAGTATTTT
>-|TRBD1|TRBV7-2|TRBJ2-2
CASSPGVGTGSFYGELFF
TGTGCCAGCAGCCCGGGAGTCGGGACAGGTTCCTTTTACGGGGAGCTGTTTTTT
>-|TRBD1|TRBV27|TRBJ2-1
CASSTGTGVYNEQFF
TGTGCCAGCAGTACCGGGACAGGGGTCTACAATGAGCAGTTCTTC
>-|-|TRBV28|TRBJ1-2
CASSLTPGRSGYTF
TGTGCCAGCAGTTTAACCCCAGGGCGCAGTGGCTACACCTTC
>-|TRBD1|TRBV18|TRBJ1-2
CASSGGQVTDGYTF
TGTGCCAGCTCAGGAGGACAGGTAACGGATGGCTACACCTTC
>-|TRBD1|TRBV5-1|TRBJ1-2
CASSWDRGDGYTF
TGCGCCAGCAGCTGGGACAGGGGAGACGGCTACACCTTC
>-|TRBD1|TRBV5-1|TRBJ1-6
CASSVQGDYNSPLHF
TGCGCCAGCAGCGTACAGGGGGATTATAATTCACCCCTCCACTTT
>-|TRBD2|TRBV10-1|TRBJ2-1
CASNTGGRAIANEQFF
TGCGCCAGCAATACCGGCGGGAGGGCTATAGCCAATGAGCAGTTCTTC
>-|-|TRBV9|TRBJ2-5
CASSVGGQETQYF
TGTGCCAGCAGCGTAGGCGGCCAAGAGACCCAGTACTTC
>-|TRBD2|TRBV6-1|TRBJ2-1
CASRKLAVGNEQFF
TGTGCCAGCAGGAAACTAGCGGTGGGGAATGAGCAGTTCTTC
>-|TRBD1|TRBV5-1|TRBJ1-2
CASSGTALGYTF
TGCGCCAGCAGCGGGACAGCTCTCGGCTACACCTTC
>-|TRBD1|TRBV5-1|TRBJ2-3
CASSLAGQGADTQYF
TGCGCCAGCAGCTTGGCGGGACAGGGCGCAGATACGCAGTATTTT
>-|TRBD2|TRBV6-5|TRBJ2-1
CASSNPGTSGRSQFF
TGTGCCAGCAGCAACCCCGGGACTAGCGGGAGATCGCAGTTCTTC
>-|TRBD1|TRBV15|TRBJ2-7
CATSVTGTGLFEQYF
TGTGCCACCAGCGTAACCGGGACAGGGTTATTCGAGCAGTACTTC
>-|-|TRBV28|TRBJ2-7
CASRPGPSYEQYF
TGTGCCAGCAGACCTGGGCCGTCCTACGAGCAGTACTTC
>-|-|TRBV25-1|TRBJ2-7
CASSARLEPHSYEQYF
TGTGCCAGCAGTGCGCGGTTAGAGCCCCACTCATACGAGCAGTACTTC
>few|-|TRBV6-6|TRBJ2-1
CASSRGSSYNEQFF
TGTGCCAGCAGTCGGGGGAGCTCCTACAATGAGCAGTTCTTC
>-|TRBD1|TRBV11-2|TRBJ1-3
CASSRDRAGNTIYF
TGTGCCAGCAGCCGGGACAGGGCTGGAAACACCATATATTTT
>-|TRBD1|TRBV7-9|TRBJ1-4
CSSSLAGTGNEKLFF
TGTTCCAGCAGCTTAGCCGGGACAGGTAACGAAAAACTGTTTTTT
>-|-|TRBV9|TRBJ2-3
CASSSSPGVTQYF
TGTGCCAGCAGCTCCTCCCCGGGGGTTACGCAGTATTTT
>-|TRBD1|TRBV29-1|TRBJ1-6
CSVGTGSGSPLHF
TGCAGCGTCGGGACAGGGTCGGGTTCACCCCTCCACTTT
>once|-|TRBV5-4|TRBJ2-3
CASSLESGAGTDTQYF
TGTGCCAGCAGCTTGGAGTCAGGAGCGGGCACAGATACGCAGTATTTT
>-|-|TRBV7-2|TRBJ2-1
CASSLSTSNEQFF
TGTGCCAGCAGCTTAAGCACCTCTAATGAGCAGTTCTTC
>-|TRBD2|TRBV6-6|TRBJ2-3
CASALSGSGSDTQYF
TGTGCCAGCGCCCTGAGCGGGAGCGGATCAGATACGCAGTATTTT
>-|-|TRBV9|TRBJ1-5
CASSVGGGDNQPQHF
TGTGCCAGCAGCGTAGGAGGAGGGGACAATCAGCCCCAGCATTTT
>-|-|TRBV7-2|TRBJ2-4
CASSLESGIPAKNIQYF
TGTGCCAGCAGCTTAGAATCCGGGATACCAGCCAAAAACATTCAGTACTTC
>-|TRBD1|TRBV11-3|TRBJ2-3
CASSLGQGPFTDTQYF
TGTGCCAGCAGCTTAGGACAGGGACCTTTCACAGATACGCAGTATTTT
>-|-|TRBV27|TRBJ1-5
CASSSTAPNQPQHF
TGTGCCAGCAGTTCGACAGCACCAAATCAGCCCCAGCATTTT
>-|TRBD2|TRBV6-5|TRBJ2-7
CASSYSAGASYEQYF
TGTGCCAGCAGTTACTCAGCGGGAGCCTCCTACGAGCAGTACTTC
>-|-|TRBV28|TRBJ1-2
CASSLDSGNYGYTF
TGTGCCAGCAGTTTGGACAGCGGAAACTATGGCTACACCTTC
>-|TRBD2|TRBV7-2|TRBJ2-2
CASSLIAGMNTGELFF
TGTGCCAGCAGCTTAATAGCGGGAATGAACACCGGGGAGCTGTTTTTT
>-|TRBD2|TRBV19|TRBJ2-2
CASRHTSGSGTGELFF
TGTGCCAGTAGGCATACTAGCGGGAGTGGGACCGGGGAGCTGTTTTTT
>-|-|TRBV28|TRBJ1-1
CASSLGGAGESTEAFF
TGTGCCAGCAGTTTAGGGGGAGCAGGGGAGAGCACTGAAGCTTTCTTT
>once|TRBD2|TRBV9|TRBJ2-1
CASSKREGNYNEQFF
TGTGCCAGCAGCAAGCGGGAGGGGAACTACAATGAGCAGTTCTTC
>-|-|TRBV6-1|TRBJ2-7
CASSLRGRPGEQYF
TGTGCCAGCTCGTTACGGGGGAGGCCTGGCGAGCAGTACTTC
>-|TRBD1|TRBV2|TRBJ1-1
CASNQQGGTEAFF
TGTGCCAGCAACCAACAGGGGGGGACTGAAGCTTTCTTT
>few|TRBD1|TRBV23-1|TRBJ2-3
CASSQFGRGRIRTDTQYF
TGCGCCAGCAGTCAATTCGGCAGGGGGCGGATTAGGACAGATACGCAGTATTTT
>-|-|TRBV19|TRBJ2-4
CASNFAGARDIQYF
TGTGCCAGTAACTTTGCAGGGGCGAGGGACATTCAGTACTTC